Below are 9 T cell receptor beta chains sequenced from a single sample in a study of T cells in Graves' hyperthyroidism and ophthalmopathy (dated by TCRdb to 2018 to 2020). The library was obtained by multiplex PCR. TCRdb records Illumina HiSeq 2000 as the sequencer. Amplification of TCR beta CDR3 regions was carried out from RNA transcripts. The first round of RT-PCR for the TCR CDR3 was performed with the HTBI primer set and the Qiagen OneStep RT-PCR kit. TCRdb reprocessing: public reads trimmed at Q25 with fastp, clones called with MiXCR, in-frame beta chains kept. Under each unique CDR3 protein, matching rows form one entry showing the most common genes and DNA. This sample comprises approximately 370,000 distinct CDR3 sequences, roughly a sixth of them detected only once. Almost 35% of the sample is taken by the ten largest. The sequenced sample consisted of blood. These receptor sequences come from a woman aged 25 to 45 with Graves' hyperthyroidism that later progressed to Graves' ophthalmopathy.

The sample holds a few counts of this clonotype. The CDR3 is CASSPVVTSGGTDTQYF. CDR3 nucleotides: TGTGCCAGCTCACCAGTGGTGACTAGCGGGGGAACGGATACGCAGTATTTT. V usage is TRBV18 and J usage is TRBJ2-3; 12 nucleotides agree with TRBD2. Trimming cost V 2 bases and J 6 bases; bases outside gene matches: 9. Per the germline V gene, CDR1 is KGHSH and CDR2 is LQKENI. CDR3 size: 17 residues.

Ten or more counts support this clonotype. The rearrangement links TRBV27 to TRBJ2-6; D remains ambiguous. CDR1 MNHEY and CDR2 SMNVEV come from the germline V gene (reference sequence). The CDR3 loop spans 15 amino acids. V lost 3 bases and J 0 bases, leaving 6 bases between the germline ends. This CDR3 reads CASSFLGSGANVLTF. CDR3 DNA sequence: TGTGCCAGCAGTTTCCTGGGCTCTGGGGCCAACGTCCTGACTTTC.

This clonotype was seen at least ten times. The chain recombines TRBV30 with TRBJ2-2; 16 bases are a match to TRBD2. This CDR3 is 17 amino acids long. Germline V gene lookup returns CDR1 GTSNPN and CDR2 SVGIG (reference sequence). V trimming: 4 bases; J trimming: 6 bases; junction bases outside the gene matches: 8. The CDR3 region is CAWTEGLAGGLSGELFF. CDR3 DNA: TGTGCCTGGACTGAGGGACTAGCGGGGGGGCTCTCCGGGGAGCTGTTTTTT.

This sequence joins TRBV2 and TRBJ1-1, with a possible D match to TRBD1 (6 bases). Per germline, CDR1 SNHLY and CDR2 FYNNEI. The CDR3 runs 15 residues. Trimming removed 2 bases from V and 2 bases from J, with 12 bases in between. CDR3 protein: CASSEMRGANTEAFF. As DNA, the CDR3 is TGTGCCAGCAGTGAAATGCGGGGGGCTAACACTGAAGCTTTCTTT.

The rearrangement links TRBV5-5 to TRBJ1-1; D is possibly TRBD1 (5 bases). This CDR3 is built from 14 residues. CDR1 and CDR2 from the germline V gene are SGHKS and YYEKEE (reference sequence). V lost 5 bases to trimming and J lost 7 bases, with 18 bases between them. CDR3 sequence reads: CASRRPSGTLEAFF. CDR3 sequence (DNA): TGTGCCAGCAGGCGTCCCTCAGGGACTCTTGAAGCTTTCTTT.

This clonotype was seen only a few times. The rearrangement uses TRBV19 and TRBJ1-5, with D hard to call. Germline CDR1 is LNHDA and CDR2 is SQIVND (reference sequence). The CDR3 has 13 residues. V was shortened by 5 bases and J by 9 bases, with 14 bases between the two germline ends. The CDR3 region is CASSSGGFLPQHF. The DNA of the CDR3 is TGTGCCAGTAGTTCGGGCGGTTTTTTGCCCCAGCATTTT.

With respect to this clonotype: The CDR3 carries no conserved terminal phenylalanine or tryptophan, so it likely arises from a read error. In DNA form, the CDR3 reads TGTGCCAGCAGTTTAAGACTAGCGGGGGGGCCAGGAGAGACCCAGTACTTG. This codes for CASSLRLAGGPGETQYL. V gene TRBV27 combines with J gene TRBJ2-5; 14 bases are shared with TRBD2. V was clipped by 2 bases and J by 4 bases; unmatched bases: 6. The CDR3 consists of 17 residues. Germline V gene data show CDR1 as MNHEY and CDR2 as SMNVEV (reference sequence).

This chain joins TRBV2 and TRBJ2-1, with 9 bases aligning to TRBD2. V was clipped by 1 base and J by 15 bases; unmatched bases: 10. Looked up from germline, CDR1 is SNHLY and CDR2 is FYNNEI. The CDR3 spans 14 residues. The chain's CDR3 is CASSEELAGAGGFF. DNA for the CDR3: TGTGCCAGCAGTGAAGAACTAGCGGGCGCAGGAGGGTTCTTC.

The rearrangement uses TRBV6-2 or TRBV6-3 and TRBJ2-3; D may be TRBD1 (5 bases). The V gene's germline CDR1 is MNHEY and CDR2 SVGEGT. The CDR3 extends over 12 amino acids. The CDR3 protein is CAASRGTDTQYF. The CDR3 DNA follows: TGTGCAGCTTCCAGGGGCACAGATACGCAGTATTTT.